The rows below give T cell receptor beta chains drawn from one sample of a study of blood T cells in healthy people across ages. TCRdb reprocessed the 5' RACE reads with MiXCR, giving one entry per CDR3 protein. This table has about 1,800,000 distinct CDR3 sequences, about 30% appearing once. Sequencing was done on a sample of blood. These receptor sequences come from a young woman in good health. The CDR3 runs from the conserved cysteine through the conserved F or W. The D gene is left open where the match is weak. Clone size is not always given. Where it is, it says once, few, many or a class for expanded clones.

clone_size: .; j_call: TRBJ1-1; v_call: TRBV5-1; d_call: .; cdr3_nt: TGCGCCAGCAGCCCCAACGGACAGCGGAACACTGAAGCTTTCTTT; cdr3_aa: CASSPNGQRNTEAFF
clone_size: many; j_call: TRBJ2-1; v_call: TRBV7-2; d_call: .; cdr3_nt: TGTGCCAGCAGCTTATCGGGCGGAGGGGGTAATGAGCAGTTCTTC; cdr3_aa: CASSLSGGGGNEQFF
clone_size: few; j_call: TRBJ1-5; v_call: TRBV7-9; d_call: .; cdr3_nt: TGTGCCAGCAGCCCGACAGGTATGCATCAGCCCCAGCATTTT; cdr3_aa: CASSPTGMHQPQHF
clone_size: .; j_call: TRBJ2-1; v_call: TRBV6-5; d_call: TRBD2; cdr3_nt: TGTGCCAGCAGCTACGGGACTACCAGTGAGCAGTTCTTC; cdr3_aa: CASSYGTTSEQFF
clone_size: .; j_call: TRBJ1-1; v_call: TRBV5-1; d_call: .; cdr3_nt: TGCGCCAGCAGCCCTCAGCCGGGGGAGACTGAAGCTTTCTTT; cdr3_aa: CASSPQPGETEAFF
clone_size: .; j_call: TRBJ2-7; v_call: TRBV5-1; d_call: TRBD2; cdr3_nt: TGCGCCAGTTCCGGGACTATAACCTACGAGCAGTACTTC; cdr3_aa: CASSGTITYEQYF
clone_size: .; j_call: TRBJ2-3; v_call: TRBV7-9; d_call: .; cdr3_nt: TGTGCCGGGGTCTATCTACTGGCTACGCAGTATTTT; cdr3_aa: CAGVYLLATQYF
clone_size: .; j_call: TRBJ2-2; v_call: TRBV20-1; d_call: .; cdr3_nt: TGCAGTGCTAGCACACTGAGGAACACCGGGGAGCTGTTTTTT; cdr3_aa: CSASTLRNTGELFF
clone_size: .; j_call: TRBJ2-1; v_call: TRBV4-1; d_call: .; cdr3_nt: TGCGCCAGCAGCCAAGGGACTCTTCTCGATGAGCAGTTCTTC; cdr3_aa: CASSQGTLLDEQFF
clone_size: .; j_call: TRBJ2-1; v_call: TRBV5-1; d_call: .; cdr3_nt: TGCGCCAGCAGCTCTGCTTGGAATGAGCAGTTCTTC; cdr3_aa: CASSSAWNEQFF
clone_size: .; j_call: TRBJ2-5; v_call: TRBV19; d_call: .; cdr3_nt: TGTGCCAGTAGTATCGGAGGGAAAGAGACCCAGTACTTC; cdr3_aa: CASSIGGKETQYF
clone_size: .; j_call: TRBJ2-4; v_call: TRBV30; d_call: .; cdr3_nt: TGTGCCTGGAGTGAGCCAGGCCTAGCCAAAAACATTCAGTACTTC; cdr3_aa: CAWSEPGLAKNIQYF
clone_size: few; j_call: TRBJ2-1; v_call: TRBV12-3/TRBV12-4; d_call: .; cdr3_nt: TGTGCCAGCAGCTACGGGACGGGTAGTGAGCAGTTCTTC; cdr3_aa: CASSYGTGSEQFF
clone_size: few; j_call: TRBJ2-1; v_call: TRBV6-5; d_call: TRBD2; cdr3_nt: TGTGCCAGCAGTTACCCGGGGCAGGGAGGGAATGAGCAGTTCTTC; cdr3_aa: CASSYPGQGGNEQFF
clone_size: few; j_call: TRBJ2-5; v_call: TRBV24-1; d_call: .; cdr3_nt: TGTGCCACCAGTGATTTGGGCGGGAAAGAGACCCAGTACTTC; cdr3_aa: CATSDLGGKETQYF
clone_size: many; j_call: TRBJ2-7; v_call: TRBV7-2; d_call: TRBD2; cdr3_nt: TGTGCCAGCAGCTTTGGTCTAGCGGGAAGGATTTACGAGCAGTACTTC; cdr3_aa: CASSFGLAGRIYEQYF
clone_size: .; j_call: TRBJ2-1; v_call: TRBV14; d_call: TRBD2; cdr3_nt: TGTGCCAGCAGCGCTTCTAGCGGATACTACAATGAGCAGTTCTTC; cdr3_aa: CASSASSGYYNEQFF
clone_size: .; j_call: TRBJ2-1; v_call: TRBV7-9; d_call: .; cdr3_nt: TGTGCCAGCAGCCACCCGGGGCGAGAGGGGTTGAACTCCTACAATGAGCAGTTCTTC; cdr3_aa: CASSHPGREGLNSYNEQFF
clone_size: .; j_call: TRBJ2-1; v_call: TRBV12-3/TRBV12-4; d_call: .; cdr3_nt: TGTGCCAGCAGTCGACAAACAGGCTACAATGAGCAGTTCTTC; cdr3_aa: CASSRQTGYNEQFF
clone_size: .; j_call: TRBJ1-4; v_call: TRBV20-1; d_call: TRBD1; cdr3_nt: TGCAGTGCTGCGCAGGGGGCAGTGTTTGAAAAACTGTTTTTT; cdr3_aa: CSAAQGAVFEKLFF
clone_size: few; j_call: TRBJ2-3; v_call: TRBV5-5; d_call: .; cdr3_nt: TGTGCCAGCAGCTCCGCCGGGGGCCCAGCCTCCGATACGCAGTATTTT; cdr3_aa: CASSSAGGPASDTQYF
clone_size: .; j_call: TRBJ2-4; v_call: TRBV5-1; d_call: .; cdr3_nt: TGCGCCAGCAGCTACGATGAAGGGGTTCGGAACATTCAGTACTTC; cdr3_aa: CASSYDEGVRNIQYF
clone_size: once; j_call: TRBJ1-4; v_call: TRBV20-1; d_call: .; cdr3_nt: TGCAGTGCCGGGCCTAATGAAAAACTGTTTTTT; cdr3_aa: CSAGPNEKLFF
clone_size: many; j_call: TRBJ2-1; v_call: TRBV6-1; d_call: TRBD2; cdr3_nt: TGTGCCAGCAGTGGGGGTGGGGGGGCCTACAATGAGCAGTTCTTC; cdr3_aa: CASSGGGGAYNEQFF
clone_size: .; j_call: TRBJ1-6; v_call: TRBV6-1; d_call: TRBD1; cdr3_nt: TGTGCCAGCAGTGATGGACAGGCGGGCTCCCTCGCCCTCCACTTT; cdr3_aa: CASSDGQAGSLALHF
clone_size: few; j_call: TRBJ1-2; v_call: TRBV20-1; d_call: .; cdr3_nt: TGCAGTGCTAGAGTCGGTGGTCAGGGGTCCGATGGCTACACCTTC; cdr3_aa: CSARVGGQGSDGYTF
clone_size: few; j_call: TRBJ2-1; v_call: TRBV18; d_call: TRBD1; cdr3_nt: TGTGCCAGCTCACCACGGGACAGGGTCTATGAGCAGTTCTTC; cdr3_aa: CASSPRDRVYEQFF
clone_size: .; j_call: TRBJ2-7; v_call: TRBV5-4; d_call: TRBD1; cdr3_nt: TGTGCCGGCAGCTTGGACAGGCAGAACGAGCAGTACTTC; cdr3_aa: CAGSLDRQNEQYF
clone_size: .; j_call: TRBJ1-2; v_call: TRBV7-9; d_call: .; cdr3_nt: TGTGCCAGCAAGGGGCCCCCTCCTTATGGCTACACCTTC; cdr3_aa: CASKGPPPYGYTF
clone_size: .; j_call: TRBJ2-5; v_call: TRBV20-1; d_call: TRBD2; cdr3_nt: TGCAGTGCTAACACCGGGACTAGCGGACAAGAGACCCAGTACTTC; cdr3_aa: CSANTGTSGQETQYF
clone_size: many; j_call: TRBJ1-5; v_call: TRBV10-3; d_call: .; cdr3_nt: TGTGCCACCACAAGGACGGCGAGCAATCAGCCCCAGCATTTT; cdr3_aa: CATTRTASNQPQHF
clone_size: few; j_call: TRBJ2-1; v_call: TRBV20-1; d_call: TRBD2; cdr3_nt: TGCAGTGCTGTTCGACTAGCGGGGTCCCACAATGAGCAGTTCTTC; cdr3_aa: CSAVRLAGSHNEQFF
clone_size: .; j_call: TRBJ2-2; v_call: TRBV12-3/TRBV12-4; d_call: .; cdr3_nt: TGTGCCAGCAGTTTTGGGGAACGGTACACCGGGGAGCTGTTTTTT; cdr3_aa: CASSFGERYTGELFF
clone_size: few; j_call: TRBJ2-5; v_call: TRBV13; d_call: TRBD1; cdr3_nt: TGTGCCAGCAGCTTATATGAGGGGGCCGGAGAGACCCAGTACTTC; cdr3_aa: CASSLYEGAGETQYF
clone_size: once; j_call: TRBJ2-1; v_call: TRBV5-1; d_call: .; cdr3_nt: TGCGCCAGCTCGGCGGGGGCCCTCACCTACAATGAGCAGTTCTTC; cdr3_aa: CASSAGALTYNEQFF
clone_size: .; j_call: TRBJ1-2; v_call: TRBV15; d_call: TRBD1; cdr3_nt: TGTGCCACCAGCACCGGGACAGGGGCCGGCTATGGCTACACCTTC; cdr3_aa: CATSTGTGAGYGYTF
clone_size: many; j_call: TRBJ2-5; v_call: TRBV5-1; d_call: .; cdr3_nt: TGCGCCAGCAGCTTCCGGGGACCGACAGCCCAAGAGACCCAGTACTTC; cdr3_aa: CASSFRGPTAQETQYF
clone_size: many; j_call: TRBJ2-5; v_call: TRBV6-1; d_call: .; cdr3_nt: TGTGCCAGCAGTGACCGACTGGAGACCCAGTACTTC; cdr3_aa: CASSDRLETQYF
clone_size: few; j_call: TRBJ2-5; v_call: TRBV7-2; d_call: .; cdr3_nt: TGTGCCAGCAGCTTAGTTGTGAAGACCCAGTACTTC; cdr3_aa: CASSLVVKTQYF
clone_size: .; j_call: TRBJ1-5; v_call: TRBV6-6; d_call: TRBD1; cdr3_nt: TGTGCCAGCATATCGGACAGGGGAGGACGGCCCCAGCATTTT; cdr3_aa: CASISDRGGRPQHF
clone_size: .; j_call: TRBJ2-1; v_call: TRBV12-3/TRBV12-4; d_call: .; cdr3_nt: TGTGCCAGCAGTCGGCTTTCTCGTGGGCAGTTCTTC; cdr3_aa: CASSRLSRGQFF